The source of this TCR beta chain is a study of T cell responses to AZD1222 COVID-19 vaccine. Generated by immunoSEQ multiplex PCR, the TCRdb table keeps only in-frame clones and is missing some. Seen here are 130,000 or so clones, 92% observed once, and the top ten hold 0.85% to 1.3%. The CDR3 is 12 amino acids. Germline values: CDR1 MNHEY, CDR2 SVGAGI. V lost 10 bases and J lost 5, with 14 bases in between. The rearrangement uses TRBV6-5 and TRBJ2-5; tentative D call: TRBD1 (6 bases). Sequences were derived from peripheral blood, sampled on day 0 of AZD1222 vaccination. The clonotype originates from an adult in good health. CDR3 bases: TGTGCCACCCAAGGGGGTTGGGAGACCCAGTACTTC. Translation gives CATQGGWETQYF.